This TCR beta chain emerged from a study of Graves' ophthalmopathy and Graves' hyperthyroidism. In the study overall: Hyperthyroidism showing no ophthalmopathy within 18 months of follow-up was stable.

This clonotype was observed many times. Its specificity is unknown. Study-wide points: Most thyroid clonotypes with frequency above 0.001 were detected in blood too.

Other autoimmune diseases, uncontrolled infections, pregnancy or lactation excluded patients from enrollment. V gave up 2 bases and J gave up 6 bases, with 8 bases separating them. The CDR3 contains 12 residues. Germline V CDR1 and CDR2: MNHEY, SVGAGI. Amplified material comprised TCR beta CDR3 regions derived from RNA transcripts. Scientists carried out first-round RT-PCR using HTBI primers and then a second-round multiplex PCR. Each CDR3 protein gets one entry after TCRdb re-called the multiplex PCR reads with MiXCR. Of some 1.1 million distinct CDR3 sequences in the sample, about 40% are singletons; the top ten hold approximately 12%.

The rearrangement uses TRBV6-5 and TRBJ2-7; D gene unclear. This TCR was sampled from an adult man with Graves' hyperthyroidism. The sequencing input was peripheral blood or thyroid tissue (not recorded which). The CDR3 protein is CASSYGGSEQYF. Here the CDR3 DNA reads TGTGCCAGCAGTTACGGTGGAAGCGAGCAGTACTTC.